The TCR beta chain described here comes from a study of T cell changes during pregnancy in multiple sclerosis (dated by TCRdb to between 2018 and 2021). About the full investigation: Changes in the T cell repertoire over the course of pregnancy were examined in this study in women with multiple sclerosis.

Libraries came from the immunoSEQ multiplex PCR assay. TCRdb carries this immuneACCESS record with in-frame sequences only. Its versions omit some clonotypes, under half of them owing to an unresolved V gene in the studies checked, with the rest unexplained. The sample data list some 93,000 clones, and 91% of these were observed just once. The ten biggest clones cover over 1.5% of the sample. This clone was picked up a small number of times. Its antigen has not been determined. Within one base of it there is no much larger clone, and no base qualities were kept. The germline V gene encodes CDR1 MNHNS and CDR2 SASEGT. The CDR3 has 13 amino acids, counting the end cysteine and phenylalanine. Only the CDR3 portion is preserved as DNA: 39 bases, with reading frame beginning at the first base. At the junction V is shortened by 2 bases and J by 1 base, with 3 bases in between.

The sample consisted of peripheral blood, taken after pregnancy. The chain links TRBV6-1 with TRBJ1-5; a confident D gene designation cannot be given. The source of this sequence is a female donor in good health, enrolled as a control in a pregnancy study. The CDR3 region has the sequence CASSEQSNQPQHF. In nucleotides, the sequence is TGTGCCAGCAGTGAACAAAGCAATCAGCCCCAGCATTTT.